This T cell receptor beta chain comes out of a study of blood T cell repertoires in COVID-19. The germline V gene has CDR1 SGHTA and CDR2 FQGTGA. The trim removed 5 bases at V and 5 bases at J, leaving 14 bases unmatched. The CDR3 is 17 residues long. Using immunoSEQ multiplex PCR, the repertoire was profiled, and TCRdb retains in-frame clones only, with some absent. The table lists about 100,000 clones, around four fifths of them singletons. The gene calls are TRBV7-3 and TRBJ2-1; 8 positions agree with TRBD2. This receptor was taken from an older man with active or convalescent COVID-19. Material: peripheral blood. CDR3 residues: CASSPQAGASRNNEQFF. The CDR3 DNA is TGTGCCAGCAGCCCCCAAGCGGGGGCTAGCAGAAACAATGAGCAGTTCTTC.